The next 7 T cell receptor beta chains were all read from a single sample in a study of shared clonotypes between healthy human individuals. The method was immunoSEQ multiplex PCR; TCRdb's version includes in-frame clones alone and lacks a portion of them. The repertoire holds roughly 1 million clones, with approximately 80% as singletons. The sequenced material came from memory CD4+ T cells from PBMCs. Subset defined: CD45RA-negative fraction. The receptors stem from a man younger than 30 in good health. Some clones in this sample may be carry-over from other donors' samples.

For the CDR3, the DNA is TGTGCCAGCAGCCACCAGCGCCAGAGGGAGACCCAGTACTTC. As protein: CASSHQRQRETQYF. The chain is built from TRBV4-2 and TRBJ2-5, with no clear D. Trimming removed 3 bases from V and 5 bases from J, with 13 bases in between. This CDR3 spans 14 amino acids. The V gene's germline CDR1 is LGHNA and CDR2 YNFKEQ.

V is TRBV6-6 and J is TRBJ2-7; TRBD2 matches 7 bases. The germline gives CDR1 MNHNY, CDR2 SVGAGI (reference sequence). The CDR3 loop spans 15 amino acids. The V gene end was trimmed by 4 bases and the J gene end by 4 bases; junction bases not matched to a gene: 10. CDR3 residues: CASSFSSGLGYEQYF. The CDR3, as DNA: TGTGCCAGCAGTTTTTCTAGCGGCCTAGGGTACGAGCAGTACTTC.

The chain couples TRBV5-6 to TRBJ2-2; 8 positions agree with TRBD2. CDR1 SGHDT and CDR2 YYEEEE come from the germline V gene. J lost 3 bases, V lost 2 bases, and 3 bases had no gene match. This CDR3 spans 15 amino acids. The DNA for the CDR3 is TGTGCCAGCAGCTTTTCCGGGAGGGACACCGGGGAGCTGTTTTTT. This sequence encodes CASSFSGRDTGELFF.

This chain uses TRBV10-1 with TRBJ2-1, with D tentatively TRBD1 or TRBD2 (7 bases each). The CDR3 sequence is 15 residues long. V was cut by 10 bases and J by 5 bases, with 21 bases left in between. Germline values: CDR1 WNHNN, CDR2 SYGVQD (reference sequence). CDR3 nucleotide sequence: TGCGCCAAAGGGGGGGACAGAAAGAAAAACAATGAGCAGTTCTTC. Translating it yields CAKGGDRKKNNEQFF.

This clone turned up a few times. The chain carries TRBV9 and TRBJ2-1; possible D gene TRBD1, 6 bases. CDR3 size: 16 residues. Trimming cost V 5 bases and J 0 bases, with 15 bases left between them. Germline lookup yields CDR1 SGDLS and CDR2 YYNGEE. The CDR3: CASSLTGSSSYNEQFF. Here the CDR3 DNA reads TGTGCCAGCAGTCTAACAGGGTCAAGCTCCTACAATGAGCAGTTCTTC.

For the CDR3, the DNA is TGCAGCGTTGAAGGGACGCGGCTATTGACAGATACGCAGTATTTT. This sequence encodes CSVEGTRLLTDTQYF. The chain combines TRBV29-1 with TRBJ2-3; D unclear. The CDR3 sequence is 15 residues long. The V end lost 1 base, the J end lost 3 bases, and 14 bases lay between the germline ends. Germline loops: CDR1 SQVTM, CDR2 ANQGSEA.

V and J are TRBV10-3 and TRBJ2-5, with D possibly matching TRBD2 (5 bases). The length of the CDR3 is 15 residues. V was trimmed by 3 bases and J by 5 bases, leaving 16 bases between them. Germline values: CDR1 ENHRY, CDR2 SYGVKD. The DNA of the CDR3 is TGTGCCATCAGTGATGGAGGTTTTAATGGGGAGACCCAGTACTTC. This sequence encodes CAISDGGFNGETQYF.